A single sample gave rise to the 26 T cell receptor beta chains below, sequenced in a study of a mutant IDH1 vaccine in newly diagnosed glioma. Sequenced by immunoSEQ multiplex PCR; TCRdb stores in-frame clones only, minus some. In the table there are 60,000 or so clones, around 82% of which are singletons. Their recognized antigens are unknown. The time point here: week 5, during vaccination. A single vaccine dose contained 300 ug of mutant IDH1 20-mer peptide, and topical imiquimod was used with it. The input for sequencing was PBMCs, taken from a glioma patient whose treatment included an IDH1 peptide vaccine. These receptors originate from a woman aged 18-29 years with glioma. Some clones in this sample may be carry-over from other donors' samples.

The chain uses TRBV7-8 and TRBJ1-1, with D possibly being TRBD1 (6 bases). This CDR3 has 16 amino acids. Deletions cut 6 bases from V and 3 bases from J, with 20 bases between. CDR1 is SGHVS, CDR2 FQNEAQ, per germline. The CDR3 DNA sequence: TGTGCCAGCAGTTCACAGGGCAGAAGCCTCCACACTGAAGCTTTCTTT. Amino acid sequence: CASSSQGRSLHTEAFF.

This clone was seen more than once but under ten times. V and J are TRBV7-2 and TRBJ1-4; TRBD1 matches 7 bases. V dropped 5 bases and J dropped 5; count of bases not matched to a gene: 11. The germline V gene encodes CDR1 SGHTA and CDR2 FQGNSA. The length of the CDR3 is 16 residues. The CDR3 loop is CASSRTGAARNEKLFF. The CDR3 DNA follows: TGTGCCAGCAGCCGAACAGGGGCCGCCCGAAATGAAAAACTGTTTTTT.

Here the CDR3 reads CASSQEAAARGIYEQYF. The CDR3 DNA reads as TGCGCCAGCAGCCAAGAGGCGGCCGCCCGTGGGATCTACGAGCAGTACTTC. The genes are TRBV4-3 and TRBJ2-7, with D uncertain. Trimming removed 0 bases at V and 3 bases at J, with 18 bases between. The CDR3 is 17 residues long. Germline assignment: CDR1 LGHNA and CDR2 YSLEER.

This clone was seen a handful of times. This rearrangement joins TRBV30 to TRBJ2-2; unclear D gene. V was cut by 3 bases and J by 5 bases, with 10 bases left in between. Per the germline V gene, CDR1 is GTSNPN and CDR2 is SVGIG (reference sequence). The CDR3 loop spans 13 amino acids. In nucleotides, the CDR3 is TGTGCCTGGAGCCCGGAGATGACCGGGGAGCTGTTTTTT. This translates into CAWSPEMTGELFF.

This sequence joins TRBV27 and TRBJ1-1; 8 nucleotides match TRBD1. The V segment lost 5 bases and the J segment 4 bases; nucleotides outside the gene matches: 6. Germline V gene data show CDR1 as MNHEY and CDR2 as SMNVEV (reference sequence). The CDR3 spans 14 residues. The DNA for the CDR3 is TGTGCCAGCAGTAGCACAGGGGGTATCACTGAAGCTTTCTTT. The encoded protein is CASSSTGGITEAFF.

This chain joins TRBV9 and TRBJ2-2; no reliable D call. The CDR3 runs 12 residues. Germline values: CDR1 SGDLS, CDR2 YYNGEE. V shed 0 bases and J shed 8 bases, with 5 bases lying between them. The DNA for the CDR3 is TGTGCCAGCAGCGTAGGAGAAGGGGAGCTGTTTTTT. Protein: CASSVGEGELFF.

V usage is TRBV5-6 and J usage is TRBJ2-3; tentatively, D is TRBD2 (5 bases). CDR1 SGHDT and CDR2 YYEEEE come from the germline V gene. Trimming removed 0 bases from V and 4 bases from J, with 9 bases in between. The CDR3 sequence is 14 residues long. The CDR3 bases are TGTGCCAGCAGCTTGGCGGGAATCGCAGATACGCAGTATTTT. Its protein product is CASSLAGIADTQYF.

The chain has TRBV6-5 and TRBJ2-7, with D perhaps TRBD1 or TRBD2 (5 bases each). The germline V and J ends were trimmed by 2 bases and 7 bases, with 15 bases remaining between them. The CDR3 covers 14 residues. Germline CDR1 reads MNHEY; CDR2 reads SVGAGI. The CDR3 here is CASSYGTGPGEQYF. As DNA, the CDR3 is TGTGCCAGCAGTTACGGGACGGGGCCGGGGGAGCAGTACTTC.

This chain uses TRBV4-3 with TRBJ2-7; D not resolved. Germline loops: CDR1 LGHNA, CDR2 YSLEER. V was cut by 2 bases and J by 2 bases, with 10 bases left in between. CDR3 length: 14 amino acids. The CDR3 region has the DNA TGCGCCAGCAGCCAAACGACGGATGCCTACGAGCAGTACTTC. Translation: CASSQTTDAYEQYF.

V and J are TRBV6-5 and TRBJ2-7, with D hard to call. The germline V and J ends were trimmed by 1 base and 6 bases, with 10 bases remaining between them. Germline-derived CDR1 and CDR2 are MNHEY and SVGAGI. The CDR3 runs to 13 residues. CDR3 sequence (DNA): TGTGCCAGCAGTTACTTGGCGCGAGGCGAGCAGTACTTC. Protein sequence: CASSYLARGEQYF.

V gene TRBV29-1 combines with J gene TRBJ2-7, with D perhaps given as TRBD1 or TRBD2 (7 bases each). V was shortened by 3 bases and J by 3 bases, with 12 bases between the two germline ends. The CDR3 is made up of 13 amino acids. The germline CDR1 and CDR2 sequences are SQVTM and ANQGSEA. The CDR3 DNA reads as TGCAGCGTTGATCGGGGGGACAGCTACGAGCAGTACTTC. This translates into CSVDRGDSYEQYF.

V gene TRBV6-5 combines with J gene TRBJ2-7, with D perhaps given as TRBD1 or TRBD2 (5 bases each). V was pared by 2 bases and J by 2 bases, with 13 bases between. CDR3 length: 15 residues. CDR1 MNHEY and CDR2 SVGAGI come from the germline V gene. In DNA form, the CDR3 reads TGTGCCAGCAGTTACCGAGGGGTGGGGGCCTACGAGCAGTACTTC. Translated, it gives CASSYRGVGAYEQYF.

The gene calls are TRBV5-1 and TRBJ2-1; the match to TRBD2 covers 15 bases. CDR1 SGHRS and CDR2 YFSETQ come from the germline V gene. V lost 5 bases and J lost 7; bases outside the gene matches: 7. The CDR3 consists of 16 residues. CDR3 region: CASRRGGLAGGNEQFF. The DNA for the CDR3 is TGCGCCAGCAGACGGGGGGGACTAGCGGGGGGTAATGAGCAGTTCTTC. The entire variable domain, with the rest obtained from reference TRBV5-1 and TRBJ2-1, is as follows: KAGVTQTPRYLIKTRGQQVTLSCSPISGHRSVSWYQQTPGQGLQFLFEYFSETQRNKGNFPGRFSGRQFSNSRSEMNVSTLELGDSALYLCASRRGGLAGGNEQFFGPGTRLTVL.

This clone was picked up one time. The chain carries TRBV29-1 and TRBJ2-7; TRBD2 is a possible D gene (5 bases). V was trimmed by 2 bases and J by 3 bases, leaving 11 bases between them. The V gene's germline CDR1 is SQVTM and CDR2 ANQGSEA. The CDR3 runs 13 residues. CDR3: CSVEFGESYEQYF. The CDR3 DNA reads as TGCAGCGTTGAATTCGGGGAGAGCTACGAGCAGTACTTC.

V is TRBV4-1 and J is TRBJ1-4; D is undetermined. The V gene's germline CDR1 is MGHRA and CDR2 YSYEKL. Trimming left V 0 bases short and J 6 bases short, with 17 bases between. The CDR3 sequence is 17 residues long. The CDR3 nucleotides read TGCGCCAGCAGCCAAGAACGCGGGCCGCGGTGGGATGAAAAACTGTTTTTT. Its translation: CASSQERGPRWDEKLFF.

The chain is built from TRBV7-2 and TRBJ2-3, with TRBD2 identical over 7 bases. V gave up 5 bases and J gave up 3 bases; unmatched junction bases: 2. CDR1 is SGHTA and CDR2 is FQGNSA in the germline V gene. The CDR3 covers 13 residues. This chain's CDR3 is CASSPGGTDTQYF. The CDR3 DNA reads as TGTGCCAGCAGCCCCGGGGGGACAGATACGCAGTATTTT.

J is TRBJ1-2 and V is TRBV30; 7 bases match TRBD1. Germline trimming cut 5 bases from V and 3 bases from J; bases unmatched to any gene: 6. Germline V CDR1 and CDR2: GTSNPN, SVGIG (reference sequence). This CDR3 spans 13 amino acids. The CDR3 bases are TGTGCCTGGTCCCGGGACAGCTACTATGGCTACACCTTC. Protein product: CAWSRDSYYGYTF.

This clone has just a few counts. A read error may produce the germline difference seen at one junction end. V gene TRBV7-7 combines with J gene TRBJ2-1; 9 bases are shared with TRBD2. Germline V gene sequence: CDR1 SSHAT, CDR2 FNYEAQ (reference sequence). The CDR3 is 15 residues long. The CDR3: CASSLAAGGPNEQFF. The CDR3 region has the DNA TGTGCTAGCAGCTTAGCGGCGGGAGGGCCTAATGAGCAGTTCTTC.

This clone was seen only once. In nucleotides, the CDR3 is TGTGCCAGCAGCCGCCGGAGGAATCAGCCCCAGCATTTT. Translation: CASSRRRNQPQHF. The V gene is TRBV5-8, the J gene TRBJ1-5; D not resolved. Germline V gene sequence: CDR1 SGHTS, CDR2 YDEGEE. The CDR3 has 13 amino acids. V was cut by 4 bases and J by 4 bases, with 9 bases left in between.

This sequence joins TRBV2 and TRBJ1-1; possibly TRBD1 for D (5 bases). The CDR3 sequence is 12 residues long. Per germline, CDR1 SNHLY and CDR2 FYNNEI. Deletions cut 7 bases from V and 6 bases from J, with 12 bases between. In nucleotides, the CDR3 is TGTGCCAGCATCGACGGAGGGGCTGAAGCTTTCTTT. Amino acids: CASIDGGAEAFF.

The chain employs TRBV9 and TRBJ1-3; D remains ambiguous. V lost 4 bases and J 3 bases, leaving 14 bases between the germline ends. Germline CDR1 SGDLS, CDR2 YYNGEE. The CDR3 spans 15 residues. The DNA of the CDR3 is TGTGCCAGCAGCTCGGACGGGTCAAGTGGAAACACCATATATTTT. Translating gives CASSSDGSSGNTIYF.

The chain is built from TRBV4-3 and TRBJ1-2; 8 nucleotides line up with TRBD1. After removal of 0 bases from V and 2 bases from J, the junction contained 5 bases not matched to a gene. This CDR3 is 16 amino acids long. CDR1 and CDR2 (germline): LGHNA, YSLEER. The DNA for the CDR3 is TGCGCCAGCAGCCAAGATGACAGGGGCTCCAACTATGGCTACACCTTC. It encodes CASSQDDRGSNYGYTF.

The chain couples TRBV2 to TRBJ1-1; D remains unclear. V lost 7 bases and J 0 bases, leaving 12 bases between the germline ends. The CDR3 covers 14 residues. Per germline, CDR1 SNHLY and CDR2 FYNNEI. The CDR3 protein is CASMGRPLNTEAFF. The CDR3 DNA is TGTGCCAGCATGGGGAGACCTTTGAACACTGAAGCTTTCTTT.

The chain employs TRBV28 and TRBJ1-6, with 7 bases lining up with TRBD1. This CDR3 is built from 16 residues. V shed 4 bases, J shed 4 bases, and the junction held 7 bases outside the gene matches. CDR1 and CDR2 from the germline V gene are MDHEN and SYDVKM. The CDR3 DNA sequence: TGTGCCAGCAGTTCCGGGACAGTTTTATATAATTCACCCCTCCACTTT. Encoded protein: CASSSGTVLYNSPLHF.

The rearrangement uses TRBV6-5 and TRBJ1-5; TRBD1 is a possible D gene (6 bases). CDR3 size: 15 residues. Per germline, CDR1 MNHEY and CDR2 SVGAGI. The V end lost 4 bases, the J end lost 0 bases, and 10 bases lay between the germline ends. The CDR3 DNA is TGTGCCAGCAGTTCTACAGGGAATAGCAATCAGCCCCAGCATTTT. Translated, it gives CASSSTGNSNQPQHF.

J is TRBJ1-3 and V is TRBV7-8; D is uncertain. V lost 0 bases to trimming and J lost 0 bases, with 9 bases between them. The CDR3 is made up of 16 amino acids. CDR1 and CDR2 (germline): SGHVS, FQNEAQ. CDR3 sequence (DNA): TGTGCCAGCAGCTTAGCCGGCAGGCCCTCTGGAAACACCATATATTTT. It is translated as CASSLAGRPSGNTIYF.